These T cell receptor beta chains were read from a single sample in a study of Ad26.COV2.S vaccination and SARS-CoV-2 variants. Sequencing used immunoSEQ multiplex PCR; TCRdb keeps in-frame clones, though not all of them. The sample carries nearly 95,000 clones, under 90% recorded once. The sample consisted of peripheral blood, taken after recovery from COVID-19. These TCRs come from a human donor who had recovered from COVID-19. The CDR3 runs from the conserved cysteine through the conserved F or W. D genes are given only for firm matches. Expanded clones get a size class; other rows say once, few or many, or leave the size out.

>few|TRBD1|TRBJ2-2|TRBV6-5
TGTGCCAGCAGAATGCCAGGGGGCCGAACCGGGGAGCTGTTTTTT
CASRMPGGRTGELFF
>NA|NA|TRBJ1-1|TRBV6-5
TGTGCCAGCAGAAAGATCGGACAGATGAACACTGAAGCTTTCTTT
CASRKIGQMNTEAFF
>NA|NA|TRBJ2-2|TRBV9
TGTGCCAGCAGCGTAAACGGGAAGAACACCGGGGAGCTGTTTTTT
CASSVNGKNTGELFF
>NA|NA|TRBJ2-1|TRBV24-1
TGTGCCACCAGTGAACGCAGGGTTTTCAGGGTGTTTAATGAGCAGTTCTTC
CATSERRVFRVFNEQFF
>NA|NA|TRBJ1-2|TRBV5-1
TGCGCCAGCAGCTTGGGGCCCCACTACACCTTC
CASSLGPHYTF
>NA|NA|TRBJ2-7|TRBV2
TGTGCTATATTCGATTACGAGCAGTACTTC
CAIFDYEQYF
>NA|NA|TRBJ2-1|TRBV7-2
TGTGCCAGCAGCTCCGTTCAACTAGCCAGGGGGTTCTACAATGAGCAGTTCTTC
CASSSVQLARGFYNEQFF
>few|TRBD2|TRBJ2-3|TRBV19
TGTGCCAGTAGTCCCCGACTAGCGGGAGTGGGCACAGATACGCAGTATTTT
CASSPRLAGVGTDTQYF
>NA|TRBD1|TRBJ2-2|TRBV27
TGTGCCAGCAGTGTCGACAGGGCGAACACCGGGGAGCTGTTTTTT
CASSVDRANTGELFF
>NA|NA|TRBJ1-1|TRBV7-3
TGTGCCAGCAGCTTAAACCCAGGGTCGAACACTGAAGCTTTCTTT
CASSLNPGSNTEAFF
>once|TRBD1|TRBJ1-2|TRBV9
TGTGCCAGCAGCGTCCTCGACAGGGATGGCTACACCTTC
CASSVLDRDGYTF
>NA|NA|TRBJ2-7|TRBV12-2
TGTGCAAGTCGCTTAGGACGACAGGGGGCCTACGAGCAGTACTTC
CASRLGRQGAYEQYF
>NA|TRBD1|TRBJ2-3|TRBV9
TGTGCCAGCAGCGTTGGACAGGGTTGGAGCACAGATACGCAGTATTTT
CASSVGQGWSTDTQYF
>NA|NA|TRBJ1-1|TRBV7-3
TGTGCCAGCAGCTCCTCAGACGGGAACACTGAAGCTTTCTTT
CASSSSDGNTEAFF
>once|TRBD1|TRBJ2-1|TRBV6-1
TGTGCCAGCAGTGTAAGAATCGGGGGACAGGGGTACAATGAGCAGTTCTTC
CASSVRIGGQGYNEQFF
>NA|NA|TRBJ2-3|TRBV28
TGTGCCAGCAGTGAGACTAGTAGCTGGGCTACAGATACGCAGTATTTT
CASSETSSWATDTQYF
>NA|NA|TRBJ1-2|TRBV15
TGTGCCACCAGCAGAGATCAATATCGACAGGATAACTATGGCTACACCTTC
CATSRDQYRQDNYGYTF
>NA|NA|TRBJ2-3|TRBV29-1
TGCAGCGTTGAGAGGGGCCTTAATACGCAGTATTTT
CSVERGLNTQYF
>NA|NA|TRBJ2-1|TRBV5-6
TGTGCCAGCAGCTTCCGGGGGATGGGAGCCAATGAGCAGTTCTTC
CASSFRGMGANEQFF
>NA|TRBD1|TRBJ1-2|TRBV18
TGTGCCAGCTCACCCCCTGACTCAGGGGGCAACTATGGCTACACCTTC
CASSPPDSGGNYGYTF
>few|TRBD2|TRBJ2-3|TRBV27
TGTGCCAGCAGTTTATTAGGCGGGAGAGATACGCAGTATTTT
CASSLLGGRDTQYF
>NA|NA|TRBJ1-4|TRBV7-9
TGTGCCAGCAGCCGACCCCCGGTGGGTGAAAAACTGTTTTTT
CASSRPPVGEKLFF
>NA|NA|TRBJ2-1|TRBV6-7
TGTGCCAGCAGTTACATCTCGGGGGCTATGATCTATGAGCAGTTCTTC
CASSYISGAMIYEQFF
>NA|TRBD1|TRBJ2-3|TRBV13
TGTGCCAGCAGCTACGACAGGGGTGGGGTGGGAGATACGCAGTATTTT
CASSYDRGGVGDTQYF
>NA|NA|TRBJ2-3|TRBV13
TGTGCCAGCAGCCAACGGGAGTCCGACACAGATACGCAGTATTTT
CASSQRESDTDTQYF
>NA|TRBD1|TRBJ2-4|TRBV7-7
TGTGCCAGCAGCTCGAAGGGGACAGGGGGCGAGTTGGCCAAAAACATTCAGTACTTC
CASSSKGTGGELAKNIQYF
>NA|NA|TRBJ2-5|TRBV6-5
TGTGCCAGCAGCATGACTGGAGAGACCCAGTACTTC
CASSMTGETQYF
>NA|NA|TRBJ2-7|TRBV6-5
TGTGCCAGCAGAGGGACCACCCACGAGCAGTACTTC
CASRGTTHEQYF
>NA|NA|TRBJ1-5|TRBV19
TGTGCCAGTAGTGAGGGGGGCTATCAGCCCCAGCATTTT
CASSEGGYQPQHF
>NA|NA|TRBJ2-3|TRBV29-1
TGCAGCGGGAACGGGGGCAGGGGGAGCACAGATACGCAGTATTTT
CSGNGGRGSTDTQYF
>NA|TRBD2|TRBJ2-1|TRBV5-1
TGCGCCAGCAGCGATCGAAGCCAACTAGCGGGAGGGGTCAATGAGCAGTTCTTC
CASSDRSQLAGGVNEQFF
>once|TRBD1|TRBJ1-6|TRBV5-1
TGCGCCAGCAGCTCCGGACAGGGGAAGTATTCACCCCTCCACTTT
CASSSGQGKYSPLHF
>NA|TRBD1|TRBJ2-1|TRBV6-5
TGTGCCAGCAGTTACGAGGGACAGGTATACAATGAGCAGTTCTTC
CASSYEGQVYNEQFF
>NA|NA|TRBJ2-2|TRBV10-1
TGCGCCAGCAGTCACAGAGACACCGGGGAGCTGTTTTTT
CASSHRDTGELFF
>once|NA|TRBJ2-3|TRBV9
TGTGCCAGCAGCGACCCTCAGACAGATACGCAGTATTTT
CASSDPQTDTQYF
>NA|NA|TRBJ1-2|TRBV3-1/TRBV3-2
TGTGCCAGCAGCCAAGGGGCTGGGGTGTCTGGAGGCTACACCTTC
CASSQGAGVSGGYTF
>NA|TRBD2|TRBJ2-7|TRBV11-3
TGTGCCAGCAGCTGGCGGGGGACTACCGAGCAGTACTTC
CASSWRGTTEQYF
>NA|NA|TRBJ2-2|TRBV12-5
TGTGCTAGTTTTAGCGGAGCGAACACCGGGGAGCTGTTTTTT
CASFSGANTGELFF
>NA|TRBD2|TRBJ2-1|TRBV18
TGTGCCAGCTCACCACTCCTAGCGGGGGGGACCTACAATGAGCAGTTCTTC
CASSPLLAGGTYNEQFF
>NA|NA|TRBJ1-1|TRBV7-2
TGTGCCAGCAGCTTCAAGGGGGGGACTGAAGCTTTCTTT
CASSFKGGTEAFF
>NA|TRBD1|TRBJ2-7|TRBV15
TGTGCCACCAGCCCGGACAGGAACTCCTACGAGCAGTACTTC
CATSPDRNSYEQYF
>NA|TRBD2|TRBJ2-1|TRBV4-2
TGTGCCAGCAGCCAAGATATAGCGGGAGTTAGTTCGGTATTCTTC
CASSQDIAGVSSVFF
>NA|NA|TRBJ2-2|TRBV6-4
TGTGCCAGCAGTGACAGGAACACCGGGGAGCTGTTTTTT
CASSDRNTGELFF
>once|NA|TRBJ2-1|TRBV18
TGTGCCAGCTCCAGAATAAAAACCACCAATGAGCAGTTCTTC
CASSRIKTTNEQFF
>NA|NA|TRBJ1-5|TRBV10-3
TGTGCCATCGGGAAGAGTCAGCCCCAGCATTTT
CAIGKSQPQHF
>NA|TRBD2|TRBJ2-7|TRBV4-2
TGTGCCAGCAGCCAAGATGGGGGGACTAGCGGGACAGGCGAGCAGTACTTC
CASSQDGGTSGTGEQYF
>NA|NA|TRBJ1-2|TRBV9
TGTGCCAGCAGCTTGGGACGGAAATATGGCTACACCTTC
CASSLGRKYGYTF
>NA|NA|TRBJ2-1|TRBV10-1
TGCGCCAGCAGTGAGTCTTATCGCCCGCCAAATGAGCAGTTCTTC
CASSESYRPPNEQFF
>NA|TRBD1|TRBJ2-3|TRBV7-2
TGTGCCAGCAGCCCCACCCCCGGGACAGGGCTGTATTTT
CASSPTPGTGLYF
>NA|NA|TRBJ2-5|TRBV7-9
TGTGCCAGCAGTGAGACAGACGAAGAGACCCAGTACTTC
CASSETDEETQYF
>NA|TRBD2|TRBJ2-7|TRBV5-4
TGTGCCAGCAGCTTGGGACTAGCGGGAGTGAGGGAGCAGTACTTC
CASSLGLAGVREQYF
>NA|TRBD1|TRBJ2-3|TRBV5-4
TGTGCCAGCAGCTTGGAAGGGGGCAAAGATACGCAGTATTTT
CASSLEGGKDTQYF
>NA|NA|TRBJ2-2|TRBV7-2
TGTGCCAGCAGCTTAGCTTACACCGGGGAGCTGTTTTTT
CASSLAYTGELFF
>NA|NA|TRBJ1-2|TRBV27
TGTGCCAGCAGAGTGAAGCCCGGGGTCTTATATGGCTACACCTTC
CASRVKPGVLYGYTF
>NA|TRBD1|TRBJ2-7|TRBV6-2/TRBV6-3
TGTGCCAGCAGTTACCTGACAGGGTCCTACGAGCAGTACTTC
CASSYLTGSYEQYF
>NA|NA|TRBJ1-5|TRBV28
TGTGCCAGCAGGGAACAGGGAGGGAGGCAGCCCCAGCATTTT
CASREQGGRQPQHF
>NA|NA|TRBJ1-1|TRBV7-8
TGTGCCAGCAGTCCCCTCGTAGGGAACACTGAAGCTTTCTTT
CASSPLVGNTEAFF